This T cell receptor beta chain was obtained from a study of shared clonotypes between healthy human individuals. Overall study results and limits: Deeper or shallower sequencing was expected to change how clonotypes are shared among donors. Approximately 5.4% of naive CD4 clonotypes were common to a handful of donors.

Each of the donors was a healthy adult who was HIV-negative and had not had a recent acute infection or vaccination. As originally analysed: In the immunoSEQ data, sequences were junction-only and lacked quality scores, so filtering differed. Libraries were prepared by immunoSEQ multiplex PCR; TCRdb keeps only in-frame clonotypes and omits some of them. From that table come the V and J calls and clone size; the DNA was used to work out D and trimming. Of about 1.5 million clones in the sample, approximately 97% were seen once. About this clone: Its cognate antigen is unknown.

V lost 6 bases to trimming and J lost 6 bases, with 21 bases between them. Germline CDR1 MNHEY, CDR2 SMNVEV (reference sequence). The CDR3 length is 15 residues. The source is a man younger than 40 in good health. Sequencing was performed on naive CD4+ T cells sorted from blood. Subset: CD45RA+ positively selected. The genes are TRBV27 and TRBJ2-7, with D maybe TRBD2 (7 bases). The CDR3 reads CASSLTRGGLLEQYF. The CDR3 nucleotides read TGTGCCAGCAGCCTTACGAGGGGGGGACTACTCGAGCAGTACTTC.